This T cell receptor beta chain was obtained from a study of CD8 T cells in ankylosing spondylitis. Regarding the study as a whole: Certain motif variants had earlier been reported in reactive arthritis synovial fluid and blood. CD8+ by phenotype, disease-linked clones were relatively rare in peripheral blood.

Trimming took 5 bases from V and 2 from J, leaving 16 bases between them. Per germline, CDR1 SGHVS and CDR2 FNYEAQ. CDR3 length: 16 amino acids. Comments on this clonotype: As yet, its antigen is unknown.

TCRdb reanalysed the 5' RACE reads using MiXCR and keeps one entry per CDR3 protein. This repertoire shows over 130,000 distinct CDR3 sequences, under 55% found once; its top ten account for 13% to 15%. The rearrangement links TRBV7-6 to TRBJ2-1; no clear D. The receptor was isolated from a male donor with ankylosing spondylitis. The sequencing sample was made of synovial fluid, either unsorted or a sorted T cell fraction (not recorded which). The CDR3 DNA reads TGTGCCAGCAGCCTATCAGACAAGACACCCTACAATGAGCAGTTCTTC. Protein sequence: CASSLSDKTPYNEQFF.